The text below deals with one T cell receptor beta chain. Its antigen is still unknown. MiXCR, applied by TCRdb to the 5' RACE reads, yields one record per CDR3 protein. This table holds around 200,000 distinct CDR3 sequences, over 9.5% found once. The sample comes from a study of T-cell memory formation after mild COVID-19. Study-level information: Largely, TCR clusters stayed within a single donor.

Study outcomes and limitations: Later expanders leaned CD4+, whereas clones that contracted between day 15 and 85 were balanced CD4/CD8.

The sequenced sample consisted of PBMCs or a T cell subset sorted from them (not recorded which). The sequence was obtained from a man aged 18 to 29 who had mild COVID-19 (a few samples of this study predate the infection). Cell type and time point are not known.

The CDR3 DNA reads as TGCGCCAGCAGCTTGGCCCCCGTGGGGAACCGGTTCTATAATTCACCCCTCCACTTT. Residues: CASSLAPVGNRFYNSPLHF. The chain links TRBV5-1 to TRBJ1-6, with D hard to call. V was cut by 0 bases and J by 3 bases, with 19 bases left in between. This CDR3 comprises 19 residues. Germline lookup yields CDR1 SGHRS and CDR2 YFSETQ.